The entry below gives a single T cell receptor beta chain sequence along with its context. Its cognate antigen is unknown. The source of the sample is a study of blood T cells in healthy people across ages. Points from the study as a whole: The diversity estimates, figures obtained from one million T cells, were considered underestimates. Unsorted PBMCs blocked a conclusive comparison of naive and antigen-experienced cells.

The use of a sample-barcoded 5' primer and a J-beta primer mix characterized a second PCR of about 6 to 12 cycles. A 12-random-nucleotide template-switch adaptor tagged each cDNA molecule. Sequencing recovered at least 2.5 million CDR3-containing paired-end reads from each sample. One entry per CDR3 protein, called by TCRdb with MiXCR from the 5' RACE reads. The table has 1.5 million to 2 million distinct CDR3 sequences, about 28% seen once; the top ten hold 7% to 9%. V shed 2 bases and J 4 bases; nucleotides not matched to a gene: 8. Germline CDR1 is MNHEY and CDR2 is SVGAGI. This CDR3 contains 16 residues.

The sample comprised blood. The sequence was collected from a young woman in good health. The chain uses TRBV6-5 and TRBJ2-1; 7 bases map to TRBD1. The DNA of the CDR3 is TGTGCCAGCAGTTACCTCGAGGGGGCCGCATACAATGAGCAGTTCTTC. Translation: CASSYLEGAAYNEQFF.